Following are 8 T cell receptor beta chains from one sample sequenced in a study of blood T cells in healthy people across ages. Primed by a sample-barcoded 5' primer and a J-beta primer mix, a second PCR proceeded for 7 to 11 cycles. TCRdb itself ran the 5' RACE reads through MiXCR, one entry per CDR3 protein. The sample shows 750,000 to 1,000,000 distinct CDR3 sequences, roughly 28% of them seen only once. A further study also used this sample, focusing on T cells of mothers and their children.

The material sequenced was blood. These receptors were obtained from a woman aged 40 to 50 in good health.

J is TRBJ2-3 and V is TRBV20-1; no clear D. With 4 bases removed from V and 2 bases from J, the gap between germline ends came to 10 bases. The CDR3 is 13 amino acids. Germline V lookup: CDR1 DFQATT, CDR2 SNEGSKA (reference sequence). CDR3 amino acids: CSATETLTDTQYF. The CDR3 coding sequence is TGCAGTGCTACAGAGACCCTCACAGATACGCAGTATTTT.

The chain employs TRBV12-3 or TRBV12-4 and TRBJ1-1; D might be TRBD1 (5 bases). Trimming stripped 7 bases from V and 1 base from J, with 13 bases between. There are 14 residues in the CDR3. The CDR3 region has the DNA TGTGCCAGCAATCGTTTCGGGACGAACACTGAAGCTTTCTTT. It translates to CASNRFGTNTEAFF.

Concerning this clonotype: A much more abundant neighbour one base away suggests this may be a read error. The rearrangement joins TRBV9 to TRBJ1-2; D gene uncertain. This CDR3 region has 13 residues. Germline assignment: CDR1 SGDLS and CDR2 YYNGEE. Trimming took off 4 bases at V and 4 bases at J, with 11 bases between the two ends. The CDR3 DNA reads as TGTGCCAGCAGCATAGCGGAGGGCTATGGCTACACCTTC. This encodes CASSIAEGYGYTF.

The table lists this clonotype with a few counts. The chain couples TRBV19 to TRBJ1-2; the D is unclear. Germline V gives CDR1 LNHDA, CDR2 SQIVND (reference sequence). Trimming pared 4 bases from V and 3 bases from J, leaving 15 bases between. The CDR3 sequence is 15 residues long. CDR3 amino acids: CASSTTSSPYYGYTF. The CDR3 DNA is TGTGCCAGTAGTACAACCTCGAGCCCTTACTATGGCTACACCTTC.

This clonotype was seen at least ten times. The CDR3 region is CASSLYQYNEQFF. CDR3 coding DNA: TGTGCCAGCAGCTTATACCAGTACAATGAGCAGTTCTTC. This chain links TRBV7-2 with TRBJ2-1; D is ambiguous. Germline V gene lookup returns CDR1 SGHTA and CDR2 FQGNSA. This CDR3 region has 13 residues. V was pared by 2 bases and J by 4 bases, with 6 bases between.

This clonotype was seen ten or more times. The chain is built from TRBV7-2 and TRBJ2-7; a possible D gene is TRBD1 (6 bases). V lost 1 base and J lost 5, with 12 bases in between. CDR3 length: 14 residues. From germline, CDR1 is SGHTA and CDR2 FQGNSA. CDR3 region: CASSLVRGKNEQYF. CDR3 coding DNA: TGTGCCAGCAGCTTAGTCAGGGGTAAAAACGAGCAGTACTTC.

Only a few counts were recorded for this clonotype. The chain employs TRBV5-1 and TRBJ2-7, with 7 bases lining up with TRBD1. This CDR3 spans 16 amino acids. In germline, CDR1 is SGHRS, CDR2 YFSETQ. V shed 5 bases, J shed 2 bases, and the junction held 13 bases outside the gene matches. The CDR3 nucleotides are TGCGCCAGCAGTACTTCAACTGGACAGGCCCCCTACGAGCAGTACTTC. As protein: CASSTSTGQAPYEQYF.

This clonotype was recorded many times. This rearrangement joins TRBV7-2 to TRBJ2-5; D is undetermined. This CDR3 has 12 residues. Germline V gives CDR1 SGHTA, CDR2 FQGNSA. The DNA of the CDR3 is TGTGCAGTTGGCACGCGCCAAGAGACCCAGTACTTC. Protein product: CAVGTRQETQYF.